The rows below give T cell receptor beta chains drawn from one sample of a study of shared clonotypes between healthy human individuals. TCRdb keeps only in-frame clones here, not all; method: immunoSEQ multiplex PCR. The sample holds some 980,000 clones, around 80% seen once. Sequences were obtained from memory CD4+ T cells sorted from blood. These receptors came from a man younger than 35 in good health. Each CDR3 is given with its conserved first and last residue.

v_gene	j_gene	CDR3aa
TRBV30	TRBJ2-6	CAWSRGGVVYSGANVLTF
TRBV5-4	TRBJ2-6	CASSLAGQAGGANVLTF
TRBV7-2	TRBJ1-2	CASSVQQGLDGYTF
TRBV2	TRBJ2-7	CASSRDYPSSYEQYF
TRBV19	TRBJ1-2	CASSRLDRGGYGYTF
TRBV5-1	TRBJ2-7	CASSYGTSSGEQYF
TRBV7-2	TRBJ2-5	CASSSSGLAGTEQYF
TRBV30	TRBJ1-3	CAWNAVFGNTIYF
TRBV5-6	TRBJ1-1	CASSLGLGGRTEAFF
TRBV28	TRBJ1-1	CASSLSRYAEAFF
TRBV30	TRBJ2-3	CAWSAGPGLRTDTQYF
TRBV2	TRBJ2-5	CASGRTGVRETQYF
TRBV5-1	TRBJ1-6	CASSPRDREASQDSPLHF
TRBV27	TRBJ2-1	CASSFEGQGAYNEQFF
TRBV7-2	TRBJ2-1	CASSLMTSSGGNEQFF
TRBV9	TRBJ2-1	CASSVEGARLNEQFF
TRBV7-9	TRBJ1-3	CASSEGHGNTIYF
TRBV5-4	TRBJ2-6	CASSPAAVISGANVLTF
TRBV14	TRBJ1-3	CASSRGTGPSGNTIYF
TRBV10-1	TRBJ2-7	CASSESGKTYEQYF
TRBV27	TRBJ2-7	CASSPLGSGGYYEQYF
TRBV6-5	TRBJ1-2	CASTLTGRANYGYTF
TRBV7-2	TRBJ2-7	CASSLGVQGRYEQYF
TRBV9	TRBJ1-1	CASTPTGGQGTTEAFF
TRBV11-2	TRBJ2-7	CASSVGTVPYEQYF
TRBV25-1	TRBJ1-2	CASSEGSPYGYTF
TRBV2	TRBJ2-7	CASSRQAGSYEQYF
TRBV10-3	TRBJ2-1	CATDGGGSYNEQFF
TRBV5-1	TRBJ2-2	CASSQGFGTGELFF
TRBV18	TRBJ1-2	CASSPPGGTNYGYTF
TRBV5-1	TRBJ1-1	CASSQGGVNTEAFF
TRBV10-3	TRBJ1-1	CAIRDRADTEAFF
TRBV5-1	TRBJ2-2	CASRGSNTGELFF
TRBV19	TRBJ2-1	CASSMVRAGGNEQFF
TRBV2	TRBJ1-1	CASSERVNTEAFF
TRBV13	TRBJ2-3	CASSPGQRSTDTQYF
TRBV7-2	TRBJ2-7	CASSLFRDEQYF
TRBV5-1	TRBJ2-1	CASSLVLAGVNEQFF
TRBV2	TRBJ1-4	CASRRDRGATNEKLFF
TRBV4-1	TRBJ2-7	CASSRQGTYEQYF